The clone carrying this TCR beta chain was detected only a few times. Its antigen is not known. The data were obtained in a study of CD8+ T cells in alopecia areata. Across the study: Patients in the study were on tofacitinib for 6 to 18 months, then off it for 6 months. Broader study findings: Compared with normal scalp, lesional scalp had higher clonality and more expanded CD8+ clones.

RNA, once extracted, was reverse transcribed into cDNA for use as the sequencing template. Sequencing was performed with immunoSEQ multiplex PCR; in TCRdb, only in-frame clones are kept and a portion is missing. In the table there are more than 90,000 clones, 35% to 40% of which are singletons. This TCR derives from a human donor with alopecia areata. Sample: CD4+ T cells sorted from blood.

The CDR3 here is CAWSVGAEQFF. The CDR3 nucleotides read TGTGCCTGGAGTGTCGGGGCTGAGCAGTTCTTC. This chain uses TRBV30 with TRBJ2-1; tentatively, D is TRBD1 or TRBD2 (5 bases each). Germline values: CDR1 GTSNPN, CDR2 SVGIG (reference sequence). The CDR3 extends over 11 amino acids. The V and J ends lost 0 bases and 9 bases respectively, with 6 bases between them.